This TCR beta chain came from a study of T-cell memory formation after mild COVID-19. V lost 4 bases and J lost 7; bases outside the gene matches: 7. Germline CDR1 is SGHRS and CDR2 is YFSETQ. The CDR3 is 14 residues long. This clonotype was counted a few times. The antigen is undetermined. One entry per CDR3 protein, called by TCRdb with MiXCR from the 5' RACE reads. The sample holds 550,000 to 600,000 distinct CDR3 sequences, about 20% seen once. Whole-study findings and limits: Researchers found some responding clones in pre-infection memory, a sign that cross-reactive memory joined.

This TCR was sampled from an adult woman who had mild COVID-19 (a few samples of this study predate the infection). Cell type and time point are not known. Sequenced sample: PBMCs or a T cell subset sorted from them (not recorded which). The rearrangement joins TRBV5-1 to TRBJ2-1; 8 bases match TRBD1. Written as DNA, the CDR3 is TGCGCCAGCAGCCCGGACAGGGTGAAGAATGAGCAGTTCTTC. It codes for CASSPDRVKNEQFF.